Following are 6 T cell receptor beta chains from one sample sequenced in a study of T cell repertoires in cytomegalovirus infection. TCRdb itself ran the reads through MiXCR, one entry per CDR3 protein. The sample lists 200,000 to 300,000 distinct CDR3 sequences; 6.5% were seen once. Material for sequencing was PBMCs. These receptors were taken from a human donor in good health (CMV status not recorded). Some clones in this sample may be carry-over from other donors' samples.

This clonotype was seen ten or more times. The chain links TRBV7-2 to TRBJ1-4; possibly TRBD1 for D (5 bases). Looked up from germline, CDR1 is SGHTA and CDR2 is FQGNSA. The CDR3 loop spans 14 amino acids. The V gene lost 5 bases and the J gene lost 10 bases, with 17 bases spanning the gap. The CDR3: CASSEGLAEGKLFF. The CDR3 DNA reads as TGTGCCAGCAGCGAGGGACTCGCAGAGGGAAAACTGTTTTTT.

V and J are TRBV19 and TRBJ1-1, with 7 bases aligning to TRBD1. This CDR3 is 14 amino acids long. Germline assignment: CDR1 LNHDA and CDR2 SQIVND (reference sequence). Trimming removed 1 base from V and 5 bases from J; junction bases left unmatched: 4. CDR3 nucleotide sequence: TGTGCCAGTAGTATAGTTGCAGGGGGTACTGAAGCTTTCTTT. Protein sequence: CASSIVAGGTEAFF.

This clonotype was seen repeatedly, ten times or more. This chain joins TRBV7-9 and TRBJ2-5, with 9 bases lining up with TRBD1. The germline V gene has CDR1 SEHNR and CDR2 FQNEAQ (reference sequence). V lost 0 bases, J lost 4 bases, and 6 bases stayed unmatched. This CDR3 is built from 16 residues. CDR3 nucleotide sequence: TGTGCCAGCAGCTTAGCGCGACAGGGGGGCGGAGAGACCCAGTACTTC. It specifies CASSLARQGGGETQYF.

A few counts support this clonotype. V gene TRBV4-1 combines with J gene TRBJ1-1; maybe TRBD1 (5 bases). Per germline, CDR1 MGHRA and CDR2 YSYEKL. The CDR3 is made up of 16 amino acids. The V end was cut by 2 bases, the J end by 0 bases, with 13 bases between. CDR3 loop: CASSQLWGYMNTEAFF. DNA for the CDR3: TGCGCCAGCAGCCAACTGTGGGGGTACATGAACACTGAAGCTTTCTTT.

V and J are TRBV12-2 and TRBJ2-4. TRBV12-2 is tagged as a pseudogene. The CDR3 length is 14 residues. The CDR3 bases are TGTGCAAGTCCCTTTGAAAAGGCCAAAAACATTCAGTACTTC. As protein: CASPFEKAKNIQYF.

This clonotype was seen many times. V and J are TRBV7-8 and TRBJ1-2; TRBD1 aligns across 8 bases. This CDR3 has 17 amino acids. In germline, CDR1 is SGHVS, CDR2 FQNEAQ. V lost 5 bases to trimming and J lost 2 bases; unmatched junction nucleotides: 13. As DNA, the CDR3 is TGTGCCAGCAGCCTAGGATACAGACAGGGGCTCAACTATGGCTACACCTTC. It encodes CASSLGYRQGLNYGYTF.